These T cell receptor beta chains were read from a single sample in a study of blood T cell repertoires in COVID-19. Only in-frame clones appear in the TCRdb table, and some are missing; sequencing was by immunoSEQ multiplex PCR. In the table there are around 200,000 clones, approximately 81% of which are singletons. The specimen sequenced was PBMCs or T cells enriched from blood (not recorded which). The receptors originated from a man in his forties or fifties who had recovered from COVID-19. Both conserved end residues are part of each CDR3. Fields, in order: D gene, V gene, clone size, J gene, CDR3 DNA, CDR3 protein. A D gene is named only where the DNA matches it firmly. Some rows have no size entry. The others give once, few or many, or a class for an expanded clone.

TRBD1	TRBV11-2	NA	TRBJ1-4	TGTGCCAGCAGCTTATTAGGGGACAGGGTTAATGAAAAACTGTTTTTT	CASSLLGDRVNEKLFF
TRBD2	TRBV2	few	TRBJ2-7	TGTGCCAGCAGAACCCCGGGACTAGCGGGATCCCACGAGCAGTACTTC	CASRTPGLAGSHEQYF
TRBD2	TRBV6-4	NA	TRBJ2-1	TGTGCCAGCCCGTCGACTAGCGGGAGGGCCTGTTCCTACAATGAGCAGTTCTTC	CASPSTSGRACSYNEQFF
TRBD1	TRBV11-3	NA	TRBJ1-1	TGTGCCAGCAGCTTTGTGGGGACAGCGTCTGAAGCTTTCTTT	CASSFVGTASEAFF
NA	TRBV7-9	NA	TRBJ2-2	TGTGCCAGTCCCGAAACGGGAGACGGGGAGCTGTTTTTT	CASPETGDGELFF
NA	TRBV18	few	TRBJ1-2	TGTGCCAGCTCCCGGGACTATGGCTACACCTTC	CASSRDYGYTF
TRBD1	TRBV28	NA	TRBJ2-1	TGTGCCAGCAGGACAGGGGGCGCCTACAATGAGCAGTTCTTC	CASRTGGAYNEQFF
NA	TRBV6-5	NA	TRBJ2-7	TGTGCCAGCAGTTTCGACTCTATTTGGCAGTACTTC	CASSFDSIWQYF
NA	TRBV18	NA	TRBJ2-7	TGTGCCAGCTCACCTGGACTGCCCGCCTACGAGCAGTACTTC	CASSPGLPAYEQYF
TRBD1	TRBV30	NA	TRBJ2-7	TGTGCCCTGGGGACAGGGGGGTCCTACGAGCAGTACTTC	CALGTGGSYEQYF
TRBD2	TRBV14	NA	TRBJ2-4	TGTGCCAGCAGCCCCTCGGGACTAGCGGGAGTCCGGGGCAAAAACATTCAGTACTTC	CASSPSGLAGVRGKNIQYF
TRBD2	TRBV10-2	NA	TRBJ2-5	TGCGCCAGCACCGGACTAGCGGGAGGACAAGAGACCCAGTACTTC	CASTGLAGGQETQYF
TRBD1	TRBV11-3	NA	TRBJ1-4	TGTGCCAGCAGTTCCGACAGGGGAAATGAAAAACTGTTTTTT	CASSSDRGNEKLFF
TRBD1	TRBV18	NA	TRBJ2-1	TGTGCCAGCTCACCGGCCGACAGGGGGCGCGTAAATGAGCAGTTCTTC	CASSPADRGRVNEQFF
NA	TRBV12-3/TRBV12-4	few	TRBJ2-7	TGTGCCAGCAGCAACTCAGGGCTCTACGAGCAGTACTTC	CASSNSGLYEQYF
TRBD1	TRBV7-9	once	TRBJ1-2	TGTGCCAGCAGCCAAGAGGGGGGCGACAGGGGCACCGATGGCTACACCTTC	CASSQEGGDRGTDGYTF
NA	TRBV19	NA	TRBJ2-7	TGTGCCAGTAGTACCGGACAGCTGTCCTACGAGCAGTACTTC	CASSTGQLSYEQYF
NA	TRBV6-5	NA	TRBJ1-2	TGTGCCAGCAGTTACTTGGCAGGGGCGTATGGCTACACCTTC	CASSYLAGAYGYTF
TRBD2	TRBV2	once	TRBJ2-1	TGTGCCAGCAGTGAAGCGTCGGGACTAGCGGGAGTTGAGCAGTTCTTC	CASSEASGLAGVEQFF
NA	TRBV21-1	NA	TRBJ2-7	TGTGCCAGCAGCACCCCGGAGTCCTACGAGCAGTACTTC	CASSTPESYEQYF
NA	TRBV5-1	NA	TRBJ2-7	TGCGCCAGCAGCTCCCTTACACTAGAAACCGAGCAGTACTTC	CASSSLTLETEQYF
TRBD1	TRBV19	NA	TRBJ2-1	TGTGCCAGTAGTATCAGACAGGGCTTGTCCTACAATGAGCAGTTCTTC	CASSIRQGLSYNEQFF
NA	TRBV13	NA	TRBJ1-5	TGTGCCAGCAGCTTAGGGACAGATCAGCCCCAGCATTTT	CASSLGTDQPQHF
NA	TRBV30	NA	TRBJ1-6	TGTGCCTGGAGAAGCGTTTTACCCTCCTATAATTCACCCCTCCACTTT	CAWRSVLPSYNSPLHF
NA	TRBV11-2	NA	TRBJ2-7	TGTGCCAGCAGCTTAGATCAGGGCACCTACGAGCAGTACTTC	CASSLDQGTYEQYF
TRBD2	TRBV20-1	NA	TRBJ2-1	TGCAGTGCGAGTACCGGGACTAGCGTCTCCAATGAGCAGTTCTTC	CSASTGTSVSNEQFF
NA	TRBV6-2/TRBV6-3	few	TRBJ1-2	TGTGCCAGCAGTTACTCGAAGTCCAGGGCCAACTATGGCTACACCTTC	CASSYSKSRANYGYTF
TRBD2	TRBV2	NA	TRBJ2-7	TGTGCCAGCAGTGAAGTTGCGGGAGCCGTAAATTACGAGCAGTACTTC	CASSEVAGAVNYEQYF
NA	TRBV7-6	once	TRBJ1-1	TGTGCCAGCAGCTTACCTCTTGGCAAGAACACTGAAGCTTTCTTT	CASSLPLGKNTEAFF
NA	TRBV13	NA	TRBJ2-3	TGTGCCAGCAGCCCCCAAGATACGCAGTATTTT	CASSPQDTQYF
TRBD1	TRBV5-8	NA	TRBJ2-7	TGTGCCAGCAGCTGGACAGGGGGCTCCTACGAGCAGTACTTC	CASSWTGGSYEQYF
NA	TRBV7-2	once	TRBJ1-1	TGTGCCAGCAGCCGTGGGGACCCGGGGGTGAACACTGAAGCTTTCTTT	CASSRGDPGVNTEAFF
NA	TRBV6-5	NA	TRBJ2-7	TGTGCCAGCAGATCGCAGGGTATCGAGCAGTACTTC	CASRSQGIEQYF
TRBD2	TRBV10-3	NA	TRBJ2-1	TGTGCCATCAGTGACAGGGGGGGACTAGCGGGAGGATACAATGAGCAGTTCTTC	CAISDRGGLAGGYNEQFF
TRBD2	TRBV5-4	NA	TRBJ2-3	TGTGCCAGCAGCTTGAGACTAGCGGGCACAGATACGCAGTATTTT	CASSLRLAGTDTQYF
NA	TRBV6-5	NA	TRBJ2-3	TGTGCCAGCAGTTACAGTCCAGGCGGGGGCACAGATACGCAGTATTTT	CASSYSPGGGTDTQYF
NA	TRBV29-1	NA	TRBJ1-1	TGCAGCGTTGAAGAGGGAAGGGGAGAAGCTTTCTTT	CSVEEGRGEAFF